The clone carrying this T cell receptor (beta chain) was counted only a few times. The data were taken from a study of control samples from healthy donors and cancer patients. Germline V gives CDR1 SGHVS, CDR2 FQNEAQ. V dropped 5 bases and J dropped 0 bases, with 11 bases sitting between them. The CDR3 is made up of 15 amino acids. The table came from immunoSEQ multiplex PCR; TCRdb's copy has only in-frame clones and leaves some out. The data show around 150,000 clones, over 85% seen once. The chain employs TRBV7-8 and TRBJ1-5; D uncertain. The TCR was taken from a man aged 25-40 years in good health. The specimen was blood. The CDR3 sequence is CASSLSAYSNQPQHF. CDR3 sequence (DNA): TGTGCCAGCAGCCTTAGCGCGTATAGCAATCAGCCCCAGCATTTT. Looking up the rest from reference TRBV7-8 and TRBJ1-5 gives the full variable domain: GAGVSQSPRYKVAKRGQDVALRCDPISGHVSLFWYQQALGQGPEFLTYFQNEAQLDKSGLPSDRFFAERPEGSVSTLKIQRTQQEDSAVYLCASSLSAYSNQPQHFGDGTRLSIL.